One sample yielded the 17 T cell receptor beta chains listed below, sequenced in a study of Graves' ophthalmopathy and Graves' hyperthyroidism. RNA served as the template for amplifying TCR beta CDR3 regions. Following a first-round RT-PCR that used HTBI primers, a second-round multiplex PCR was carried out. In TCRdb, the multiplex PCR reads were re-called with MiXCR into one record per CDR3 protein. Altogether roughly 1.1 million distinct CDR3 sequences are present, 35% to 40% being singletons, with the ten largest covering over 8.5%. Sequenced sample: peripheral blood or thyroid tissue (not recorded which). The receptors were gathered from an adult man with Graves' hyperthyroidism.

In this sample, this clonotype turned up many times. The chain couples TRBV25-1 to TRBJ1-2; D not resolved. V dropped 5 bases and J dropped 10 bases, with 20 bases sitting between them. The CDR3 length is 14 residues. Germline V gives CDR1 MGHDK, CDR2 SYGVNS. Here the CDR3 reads CASSLGLGRSAYTF. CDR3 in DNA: TGTGCCAGCAGTCTAGGACTGGGAAGATCTGCCTACACCTTC.

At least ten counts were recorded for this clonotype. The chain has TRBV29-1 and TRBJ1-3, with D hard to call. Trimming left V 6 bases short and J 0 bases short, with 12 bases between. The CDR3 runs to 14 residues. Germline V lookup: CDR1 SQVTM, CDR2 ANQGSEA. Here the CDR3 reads CSVRPGSSGNTIYF. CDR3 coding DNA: TGCAGCGTCCGACCGGGGAGCTCTGGAAACACCATATATTTT.

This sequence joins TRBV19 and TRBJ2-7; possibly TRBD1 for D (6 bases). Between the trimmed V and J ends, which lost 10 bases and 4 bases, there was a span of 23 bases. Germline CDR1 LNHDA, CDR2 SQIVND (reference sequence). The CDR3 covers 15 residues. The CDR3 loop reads CATTYADRQGYEQYF. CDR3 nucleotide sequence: TGTGCCACCACTTACGCTGACAGGCAAGGGTACGAGCAGTACTTC.

The CDR3 coding sequence is TGTGCCAGCAAGGTCGATGTTGGGACTGAAGCTTTCTTT. Translated, it gives CASKVDVGTEAFF. V is TRBV6-4 and J is TRBJ1-1; D gene uncertain. The CDR3 consists of 13 residues. Germline lookup yields CDR1 MRHNA and CDR2 SNTAGT. Trimming left V 7 bases short and J 5 bases short, with 14 bases between.

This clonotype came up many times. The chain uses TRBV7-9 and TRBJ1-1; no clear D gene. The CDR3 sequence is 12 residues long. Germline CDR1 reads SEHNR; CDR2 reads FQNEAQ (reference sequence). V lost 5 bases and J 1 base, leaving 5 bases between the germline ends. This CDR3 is CASSRENTEAFF. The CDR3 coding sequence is TGTGCCAGCAGCCGGGAGAACACTGAAGCTTTCTTT.

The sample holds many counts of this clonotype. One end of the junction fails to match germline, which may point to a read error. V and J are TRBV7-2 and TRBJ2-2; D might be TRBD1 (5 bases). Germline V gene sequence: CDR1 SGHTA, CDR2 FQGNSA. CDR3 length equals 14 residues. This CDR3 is CASSLAGKTGELFF. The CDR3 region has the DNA TGCGCCAGCAGCTTGGCAGGGAAGACCGGGGAGCTGTTTTTT.

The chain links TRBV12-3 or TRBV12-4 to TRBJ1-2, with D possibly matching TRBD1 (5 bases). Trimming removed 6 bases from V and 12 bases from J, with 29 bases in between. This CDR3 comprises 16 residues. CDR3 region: CASSVGSDSAREGDTF. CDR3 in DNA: TGTGCCAGCAGCGTAGGGAGCGACAGTGCGAGAGAGGGCGACACCTTC.

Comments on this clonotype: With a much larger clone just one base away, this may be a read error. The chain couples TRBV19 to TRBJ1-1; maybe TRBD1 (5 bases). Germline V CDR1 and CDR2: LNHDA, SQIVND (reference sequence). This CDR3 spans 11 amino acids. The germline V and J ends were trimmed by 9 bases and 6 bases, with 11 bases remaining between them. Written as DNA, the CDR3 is TGTGCCAGCAGGGTGCGGGCTGAAGCTTTCTTT. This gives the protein CASRVRAEAFF.

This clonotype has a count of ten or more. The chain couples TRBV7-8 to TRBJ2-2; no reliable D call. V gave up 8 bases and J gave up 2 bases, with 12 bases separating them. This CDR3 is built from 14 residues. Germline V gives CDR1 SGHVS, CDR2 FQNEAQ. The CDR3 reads CASQTSLNTGELFF. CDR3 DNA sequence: TGTGCCAGCCAGACTTCATTAAACACCGGGGAGCTGTTTTTT.

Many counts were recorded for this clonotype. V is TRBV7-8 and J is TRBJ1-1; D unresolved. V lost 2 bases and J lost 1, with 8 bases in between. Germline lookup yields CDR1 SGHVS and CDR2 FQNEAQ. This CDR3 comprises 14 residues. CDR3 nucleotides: TGTGCCAGCAGCTTATATAGTGAGAACACTGAAGCTTTCTTT. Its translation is CASSLYSENTEAFF.

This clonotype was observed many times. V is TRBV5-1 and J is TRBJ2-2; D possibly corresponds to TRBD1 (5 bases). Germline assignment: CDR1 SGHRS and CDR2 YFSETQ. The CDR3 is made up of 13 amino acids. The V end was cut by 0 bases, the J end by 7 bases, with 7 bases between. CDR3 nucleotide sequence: TGCGCCAGCAGCTTGGAGGGGCTCGGGGAGCTGTTTTTT. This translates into CASSLEGLGELFF.

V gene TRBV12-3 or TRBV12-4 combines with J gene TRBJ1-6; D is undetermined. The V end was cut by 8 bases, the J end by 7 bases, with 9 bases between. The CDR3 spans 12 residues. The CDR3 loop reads CASYEGNSPLHF. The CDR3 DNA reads TGTGCCAGCTATGAGGGAAATTCACCCCTCCACTTT.

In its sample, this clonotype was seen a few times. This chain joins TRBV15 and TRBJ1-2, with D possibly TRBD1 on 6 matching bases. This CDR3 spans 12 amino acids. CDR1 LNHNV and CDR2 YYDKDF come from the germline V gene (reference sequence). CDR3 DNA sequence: TGTGCTACCCTACAGGGAACGAGGGGCTACACCTTC. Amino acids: CATLQGTRGYTF.

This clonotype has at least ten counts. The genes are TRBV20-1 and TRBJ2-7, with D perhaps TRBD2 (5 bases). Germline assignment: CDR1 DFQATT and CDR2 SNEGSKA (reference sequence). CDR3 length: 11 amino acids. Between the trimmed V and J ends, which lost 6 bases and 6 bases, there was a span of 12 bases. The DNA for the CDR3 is TGCAGTGCCGTATCGGGGTTCGAGCAGTACTTC. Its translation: CSAVSGFEQYF.

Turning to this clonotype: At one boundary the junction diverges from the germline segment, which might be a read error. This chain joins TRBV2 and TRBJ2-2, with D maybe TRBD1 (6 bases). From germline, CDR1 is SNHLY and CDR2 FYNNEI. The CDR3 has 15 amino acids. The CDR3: CASSDHRANTEELFF. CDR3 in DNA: TGTGCCAGCAGTGATCACAGGGCCAACACCGAGGAGCTGTTTTTT.

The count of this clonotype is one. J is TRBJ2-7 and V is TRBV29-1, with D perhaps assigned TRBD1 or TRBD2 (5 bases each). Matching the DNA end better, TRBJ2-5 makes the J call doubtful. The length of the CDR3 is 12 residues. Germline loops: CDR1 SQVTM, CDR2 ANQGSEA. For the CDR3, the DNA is TGCAGCGTTGGAGGGGACCGAGAGACCCAGTACTTC. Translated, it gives CSVGGDRETQYF.

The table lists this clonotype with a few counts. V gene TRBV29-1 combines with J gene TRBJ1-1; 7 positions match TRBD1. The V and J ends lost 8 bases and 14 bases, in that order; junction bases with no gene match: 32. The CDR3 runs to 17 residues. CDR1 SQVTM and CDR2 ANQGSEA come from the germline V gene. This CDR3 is CSTAGGTDSATNWEQFF. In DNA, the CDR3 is TGCAGCACAGCCGGGGGGACAGACTCCGCCACAAATTGGGAGCAGTTCTTT. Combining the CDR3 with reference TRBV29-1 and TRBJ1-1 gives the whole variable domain SAVISQKPSRDICQRGTSLTIQCQVDSQVTMMFWYRQQPGQSLTLIATANQGSEATYESGFVIDKFPISRPNLTFSTLTVSNMSPEDSSIYLCSTAGGTDSATNWEQFFGQGTRLTVV.